One TCR beta chain is described in this entry. This sample was included in a study of OX40 agonist ivuxolimab in advanced cancers. V lost 4 bases to trimming and J lost 10 bases, with 14 bases between them. The germline V gene has CDR1 MGHRA and CDR2 YSYEKL. The CDR3 is 13 residues long. The method was immunoSEQ multiplex PCR; TCRdb's version includes in-frame clones alone and lacks a portion of them. This table has roughly 60,000 clones, roughly nine tenths appearing once. The sequenced sample was CD4+ or CD8+ T cells sorted from blood, obtained in a trial of the OX40 agonist ivuxolimab. The chain links TRBV4-1 to TRBJ2-1, with D perhaps assigned TRBD1 or TRBD2 (5 bases each). The TCR originated in an adult with an advanced solid tumor such as melanoma, head and neck, liver or kidney cancer. The CDR3 region is CASSRPRRGEQFF. The DNA of the CDR3 is TGCGCCAGCAGCCGTCCTCGCCGGGGCGAGCAGTTCTTC.